Listed below are T cell receptor beta chains from one sample, sequenced in a study of blood T cell repertoires in COVID-19. Assay used: immunoSEQ multiplex PCR; TCRdb lists only in-frame clones, some missing. The sample has 200,000 to 300,000 clones; approximately 90% are singletons. Source material: PBMCs or T cells enriched from blood (not recorded which). These receptors came from a woman aged 30 to 39 who had recovered from COVID-19. Both conserved end residues are part of each CDR3. A D gene is named only where the DNA matches it firmly. The size entry is marked missing in some rows and otherwise reads once, few, many or a size class.

clone size	V gene	J gene	D gene	CDR3 DNA	CDR3 protein
.	TRBV15	TRBJ1-1	.	TGTGCCACCAGCAGAGAAGGCAGGGTGGAAGCTTTCTTT	CATSREGRVEAFF
.	TRBV6-2/TRBV6-3	TRBJ1-3	.	TGTGCCAGCAGTTACTCGGGCAGCCGCTCTGGAAACACCATATATTTT	CASSYSGSRSGNTIYF
.	TRBV5-1	TRBJ1-3	.	TGCGCCAGCAGCCCCTTCCAGGACACCTCTGGAAACACCATATATTTT	CASSPFQDTSGNTIYF
.	TRBV12-3/TRBV12-4	TRBJ1-1	.	TGTGCCAGCAGTTTAGGAGCGAACACTGAAGCTTTCTTT	CASSLGANTEAFF
few	TRBV19	TRBJ2-1	.	TGTGCCAGTAGTCTAGGAAGAGGCGATGAGCAGTTCTTC	CASSLGRGDEQFF
.	TRBV3-1/TRBV3-2	TRBJ2-7	.	TGTGCCAGTAGCCAAGGAGGTGTTAGTTCCTACGAGCAGTACTTC	CASSQGGVSSYEQYF
.	TRBV13	TRBJ2-5	.	TGTGCCAGCAGCTTACGGAACAGGGCGGGCGAGACCCAGTACTTC	CASSLRNRAGETQYF
.	TRBV28	TRBJ2-5	TRBD2	TGTGCCAGCAGTTTACCCGTCCGACTAGCGGGAGACCCAGAGACCCAGTACTTC	CASSLPVRLAGDPETQYF
.	TRBV6-6	TRBJ2-1	TRBD2	TGTGCCGGGAGGGGTGCGGGAAATGAGCAGTTCTTC	CAGRGAGNEQFF
.	TRBV5-1	TRBJ2-1	TRBD2	TGCGCCAGCAGCTCGTTGACTAGCGGGAGCTCCTACAATGAGCAGTTCTTC	CASSSLTSGSSYNEQFF
.	TRBV2	TRBJ1-2	TRBD1	TGTGCCAGCACCACCGGGACAGGGGGTAACTATGGCTACACCTTC	CASTTGTGGNYGYTF
.	TRBV28	TRBJ2-7	.	TGTGCCATCCGATCGTCAACGAGTAGCGTCTCCTACGAGCAGTACTTC	CAIRSSTSSVSYEQYF
.	TRBV10-3	TRBJ2-5	TRBD1	TGTGCCACCACACAGGGGGCCGAGACCCAGTACTTC	CATTQGAETQYF
once	TRBV7-2	TRBJ2-7	TRBD2	TGTGCCAGCAGTGCTAGCGGGGGGGGCCCCTACGAGCAGTACTTC	CASSASGGGPYEQYF
once	TRBV11-2	TRBJ1-1	.	TGTGCCAGCAGCTTGGGGGCCGAAGCTTTCTTT	CASSLGAEAFF
.	TRBV5-6	TRBJ2-3	TRBD2	TGTGCCAGCAGCACCGGACTAGCGGGCCGCACAGATACGCAGTATTTT	CASSTGLAGRTDTQYF
.	TRBV11-2	TRBJ1-1	TRBD1	TGTGCCAGCAGCTCCTACAGGGGTAACACTGAAGCTTTCTTT	CASSSYRGNTEAFF
few	TRBV5-8	TRBJ1-1	.	TGTGCCAGCAGCCAGACGGGGGTAGGGAGGACTGAAGCTTTCTTT	CASSQTGVGRTEAFF
.	TRBV7-3	TRBJ1-1	.	TGTGCCAGCAGCACCTACAGGGAAATGAACACTGAAGCTTTCTTT	CASSTYREMNTEAFF
.	TRBV28	TRBJ1-5	TRBD1	TGTGCCAGCAGCAGGACCGGGACAGGGGGCTTGAGCAATCAGCCCCAGCATTTT	CASSRTGTGGLSNQPQHF
.	TRBV3-1/TRBV3-2	TRBJ2-3	.	TGTGCCAGCAGCCAAGTTATTGCCGGAGCGCAGTATTTT	CASSQVIAGAQYF
few	TRBV2	TRBJ2-2	.	TGTGCCAGCAGTGCACAGGGATTCGAGACCGGGGAGCTGTTTTTT	CASSAQGFETGELFF
.	TRBV24-1	TRBJ2-1	.	TGTGCCACCGAGAATACAGGAGCACTTTCCTACAATGAGCAGTTCTTC	CATENTGALSYNEQFF
.	TRBV7-2	TRBJ2-3	.	TGTGCCAGCAGCTTAAAGGGGGGGACTAGCACAGATACGCAGTATTTT	CASSLKGGTSTDTQYF
.	TRBV29-1	TRBJ2-5	TRBD1	TGCAGCGTTGAAGCGGACAGGGCGGTGGAGACCCAGTACTTC	CSVEADRAVETQYF
.	TRBV11-1	TRBJ2-5	TRBD2	TGTGCCAGCAGCCCTGGACTAGCGGGAACTGAAGAGACCCAGTACTTC	CASSPGLAGTEETQYF
once	TRBV27	TRBJ2-5	.	TGTGCCACCCTGGCCACAGCCCAAGAGACCCAGTACTTC	CATLATAQETQYF
.	TRBV5-1	TRBJ2-7	TRBD2	TGCGCCAGCAGCTTACTAGCGGGAGGGCCCTCGCGGGAGCAGTACTTC	CASSLLAGGPSREQYF
.	TRBV29-1	TRBJ2-7	TRBD1	TGCAGCGCTCTCCGGGACAGGGGGGGCGAGCAGTACTTC	CSALRDRGGEQYF
.	TRBV7-3	TRBJ2-5	.	TGTGCCAGCAGCCCAAGCCGGGGTGCTGAGACCCAGTACTTC	CASSPSRGAETQYF
.	TRBV3-1/TRBV3-2	TRBJ2-7	.	TGTGCCAGCAGCCAAAACCTAGGAGTCCTAGGGCAGTACTTC	CASSQNLGVLGQYF
.	TRBV11-3	TRBJ2-1	.	TGTGCCAGCAGCTTAGGTGGGCGGGGTGAGCAGTTCTTC	CASSLGGRGEQFF
.	TRBV5-1	TRBJ1-2	TRBD1	TGCGCCAGCAGCAGGGGACAGGGTAACTATGGCTACACCTTC	CASSRGQGNYGYTF
.	TRBV7-2	TRBJ2-6	.	TGTGCCAGCAGCCTTACCGGAGGAAGTGGGGCCAACGTCCTGACTTTC	CASSLTGGSGANVLTF
.	TRBV10-3	TRBJ1-5	.	TGTGCCATCGCGCGGGGTCCTTCGGATCAGCCCCAGCATTTT	CAIARGPSDQPQHF
once	TRBV5-1	TRBJ2-1	.	TGCGCCAGCAGCTTGGAGCCGTCAGGACAGTCCTTAGACAATGAGCAGTTCTTC	CASSLEPSGQSLDNEQFF